This T cell receptor (beta chain) was retrieved from a study of cytomegalovirus exposure and HLA in healthy donors. Findings and caveats of the study: CMV serostatus was the only immune exposure information that was available.

This clone has only one observation. Its antigen is unknown. 60 Vbeta and 13 Jbeta primers were used in PCR. Per the original methods: Later reanalysis found around 74 million unique TCR beta chains, 9 million to 12 million of them shared. The data were produced by immunoSEQ multiplex PCR, yet TCRdb's version contains in-frame clones alone and is incomplete. The V and J calls and clone size were taken over from that table, and D and trimming were inferred from the DNA. The table includes about 160,000 clones, approximately 81% detected once. This CDR3 has 13 residues. V lost 6 bases and J 5 bases, leaving 13 bases between the germline ends. Germline V lookup: CDR1 MDHEN, CDR2 SYDVKM.

The chain uses TRBV28 and TRBJ2-5; D is ambiguous. The sequenced sample was PBMCs. This TCR derives from a boy younger than 10 in good health and CMV-seronegative. This chain's CDR3 is CASSADTEETQYF. The CDR3 coding sequence is TGTGCCAGCAGCGCTGACACCGAGGAGACCCAGTACTTC.